Following are 12 T cell receptor beta chains from one sample sequenced in a study of technical replicates of blood from four donors. The repertoire was sequenced with immunoSEQ multiplex PCR; TCRdb's copy has only in-frame clones and lacks some. In the table there are 100,000 or so clones, over 95% of which are singletons. Sequences were obtained from T cells isolated from PBMCs. The receptors were sampled from a human donor in good health.

V is TRBV11-2 and J is TRBJ1-2; D call uncertain. Germline-derived CDR1 and CDR2 are SGHAT and FQNNGV. This CDR3 is built from 14 residues. V gave up 5 bases and J gave up 1 base, with 11 bases separating them. The CDR3 loop reads CASSPNEVNYGYTF. The CDR3 bases are TGTGCCAGCAGCCCAAACGAGGTTAACTATGGCTACACCTTC.

This chain joins TRBV19 and TRBJ2-7; 10 positions agree with TRBD1. The V gene's germline CDR1 is LNHDA and CDR2 SQIVND (reference sequence). This CDR3 is 14 amino acids long. Trimming at V came to 7 bases and at J to 3 bases, leaving 6 bases not matched to a gene. The CDR3 sequence is CASTPGTGDYEQYF. DNA of the CDR3: TGTGCCAGTACCCCCGGGACAGGGGACTACGAGCAGTACTTC. Full variable domain (rest looked up from reference TRBV19 and TRBJ2-7): DGGITQSPKYLFRKEGQNVTLSCEQNLNHDAMYWYRQDPGQGLRLIYYSQIVNDFQKGDIAEGYSVSREKKESFPLTVTSAQKNPTAFYLCASTPGTGDYEQYFGPGTRLTVT.

V gene TRBV15 combines with J gene TRBJ2-7; 8 bases are shared with TRBD2. The CDR3 sequence is 15 residues long. Germline values: CDR1 LNHNV, CDR2 YYDKDF (reference sequence). The ends lost 1 base at V and 0 bases at J; junction bases unmatched: 2. The CDR3 region is CATSRGGTSSYEQYF. In nucleotides, the CDR3 is TGTGCCACCAGCAGAGGGGGGACTAGCTCCTACGAGCAGTACTTC.

The chain carries TRBV18 and TRBJ2-2, with 7 bases lining up with TRBD1. Trimming at V came to 5 bases and at J to 0 bases, leaving 3 bases not matched to a gene. Germline V gene lookup returns CDR1 KGHSH and CDR2 LQKENI. This CDR3 is 15 amino acids long. CDR3 sequence (DNA): TGTGCCAGCTCATCGGACAGGACGAACACCGGGGAGCTGTTTTTT. It specifies CASSSDRTNTGELFF.

The rearrangement links TRBV11-3 to TRBJ2-1; 7 bases are shared with TRBD1. The ends lost 1 base at V and 1 base at J; junction bases unmatched: 1. The germline gives CDR1 SGHNT, CDR2 YENEEA. The CDR3 contains 15 residues. CDR3: CASSLGDRSYNEQFF. DNA of the CDR3: TGTGCCAGCAGCTTAGGGGACAGATCCTACAATGAGCAGTTCTTC.

As for this clone: An end of the junction differs from the germline gene, which may be a read error. This sequence joins TRBV2 and TRBJ2-7, with 8 positions matching TRBD1. CDR1 is SNHLY and CDR2 is FYNNEI in the germline V gene. The CDR3 runs 12 residues. The CDR3 bases are TGTGCCAGCAGCGCTTCGGGACAGGTCATGCGTTTC. Translation: CASSASGQVMRF.

This clone appeared a single time. This chain uses TRBV4-1 with TRBJ2-1, with D tentatively TRBD1 (6 bases). The ends were cut back, 0 bases at V and 7 bases at J, with 16 bases in the middle. The CDR3 sequence is 16 residues long. The germline V gene encodes CDR1 MGHRA and CDR2 YSYEKL. CDR3 protein: CASSQEARGRGNEQFF. The CDR3 DNA follows: TGCGCCAGCAGCCAAGAGGCCAGGGGACGTGGGAATGAGCAGTTCTTC.

This clone has just one count. It is likely a read error, because the conserved phenylalanine at the end of the CDR3 is missing. The DNA is left out, because the CDR3 cannot be placed on it with certainty; the CDR3 is given as TCRdb lists it. The rearrangement uses TRBV11-3 and TRBJ2-3; the D call in the table, TRBD1, was not verified against the DNA. Both ends counted, the CDR3 spans 14 residues. The germline gives CDR1 SGHNT, CDR2 YENEEA. CDR3 loop: CASSTRQFRNTLMR.

This chain links TRBV29-1 with TRBJ1-6; 8 positions agree with TRBD1. The CDR3 runs to 15 residues. Trimming took 7 bases from V and 8 from J; bases not matched to a gene: 13. Germline V gene lookup returns CDR1 SQVTM and CDR2 ANQGSEA. The CDR3: CSDLSRGLVDSPLHF. Written as DNA, the CDR3 is TGCAGCGACCTATCCAGGGGGCTGGTAGATTCACCCCTCCACTTT.

The chain combines TRBV5-1 with TRBJ2-7; the match to TRBD1 covers 7 bases. The CDR3 spans 14 residues. Unmatched junction bases numbered 3, after V lost 0 bases and J lost 3 bases. Germline V gene sequence: CDR1 SGHRS, CDR2 YFSETQ. CDR3 loop: CASSLAGQDYEQYF. CDR3 bases: TGCGCCAGCAGCTTGGCCGGACAGGACTACGAGCAGTACTTC.

DNA for the CDR3: TGTGCCAGCAGCCCTCGCCCTAGCGGGGGGTTCGATAATGAGCAGTTCTTC. It encodes CASSPRPSGGFDNEQFF. This sequence joins TRBV7-2 and TRBJ2-1, with 11 bases aligning to TRBD2. Trimming took 5 bases from V and 7 from J; bases not matched to a gene: 13. The CDR3 totals 17 residues. CDR1 and CDR2 (germline): SGHTA, FQGNSA. Supplemented by reference TRBV7-2 and TRBJ2-1, the full variable domain reads GAGVSQSPSNKVTEKGKDVELRCDPISGHTALYWYRQSLGQGLEFLIYFQGNSAPDKSGLPSDRFSAERTGGSVSTLTIQRTQQEDSAVYLCASSPRPSGGFDNEQFFGPGTRLTVL.

The rearrangement links TRBV10-2 to TRBJ2-7; weak D call: TRBD2 (6 bases). Germline-derived CDR1 and CDR2 are WSHSY and SAAADI. The germline V and J ends were trimmed by 10 bases and 1 base, with 8 bases remaining between them. The CDR3 contains 11 residues. CDR3 in amino acids: CATGGSYEQYF. The CDR3 coding sequence is TGCGCCACCGGGGGTTCCTACGAGCAGTACTTC.